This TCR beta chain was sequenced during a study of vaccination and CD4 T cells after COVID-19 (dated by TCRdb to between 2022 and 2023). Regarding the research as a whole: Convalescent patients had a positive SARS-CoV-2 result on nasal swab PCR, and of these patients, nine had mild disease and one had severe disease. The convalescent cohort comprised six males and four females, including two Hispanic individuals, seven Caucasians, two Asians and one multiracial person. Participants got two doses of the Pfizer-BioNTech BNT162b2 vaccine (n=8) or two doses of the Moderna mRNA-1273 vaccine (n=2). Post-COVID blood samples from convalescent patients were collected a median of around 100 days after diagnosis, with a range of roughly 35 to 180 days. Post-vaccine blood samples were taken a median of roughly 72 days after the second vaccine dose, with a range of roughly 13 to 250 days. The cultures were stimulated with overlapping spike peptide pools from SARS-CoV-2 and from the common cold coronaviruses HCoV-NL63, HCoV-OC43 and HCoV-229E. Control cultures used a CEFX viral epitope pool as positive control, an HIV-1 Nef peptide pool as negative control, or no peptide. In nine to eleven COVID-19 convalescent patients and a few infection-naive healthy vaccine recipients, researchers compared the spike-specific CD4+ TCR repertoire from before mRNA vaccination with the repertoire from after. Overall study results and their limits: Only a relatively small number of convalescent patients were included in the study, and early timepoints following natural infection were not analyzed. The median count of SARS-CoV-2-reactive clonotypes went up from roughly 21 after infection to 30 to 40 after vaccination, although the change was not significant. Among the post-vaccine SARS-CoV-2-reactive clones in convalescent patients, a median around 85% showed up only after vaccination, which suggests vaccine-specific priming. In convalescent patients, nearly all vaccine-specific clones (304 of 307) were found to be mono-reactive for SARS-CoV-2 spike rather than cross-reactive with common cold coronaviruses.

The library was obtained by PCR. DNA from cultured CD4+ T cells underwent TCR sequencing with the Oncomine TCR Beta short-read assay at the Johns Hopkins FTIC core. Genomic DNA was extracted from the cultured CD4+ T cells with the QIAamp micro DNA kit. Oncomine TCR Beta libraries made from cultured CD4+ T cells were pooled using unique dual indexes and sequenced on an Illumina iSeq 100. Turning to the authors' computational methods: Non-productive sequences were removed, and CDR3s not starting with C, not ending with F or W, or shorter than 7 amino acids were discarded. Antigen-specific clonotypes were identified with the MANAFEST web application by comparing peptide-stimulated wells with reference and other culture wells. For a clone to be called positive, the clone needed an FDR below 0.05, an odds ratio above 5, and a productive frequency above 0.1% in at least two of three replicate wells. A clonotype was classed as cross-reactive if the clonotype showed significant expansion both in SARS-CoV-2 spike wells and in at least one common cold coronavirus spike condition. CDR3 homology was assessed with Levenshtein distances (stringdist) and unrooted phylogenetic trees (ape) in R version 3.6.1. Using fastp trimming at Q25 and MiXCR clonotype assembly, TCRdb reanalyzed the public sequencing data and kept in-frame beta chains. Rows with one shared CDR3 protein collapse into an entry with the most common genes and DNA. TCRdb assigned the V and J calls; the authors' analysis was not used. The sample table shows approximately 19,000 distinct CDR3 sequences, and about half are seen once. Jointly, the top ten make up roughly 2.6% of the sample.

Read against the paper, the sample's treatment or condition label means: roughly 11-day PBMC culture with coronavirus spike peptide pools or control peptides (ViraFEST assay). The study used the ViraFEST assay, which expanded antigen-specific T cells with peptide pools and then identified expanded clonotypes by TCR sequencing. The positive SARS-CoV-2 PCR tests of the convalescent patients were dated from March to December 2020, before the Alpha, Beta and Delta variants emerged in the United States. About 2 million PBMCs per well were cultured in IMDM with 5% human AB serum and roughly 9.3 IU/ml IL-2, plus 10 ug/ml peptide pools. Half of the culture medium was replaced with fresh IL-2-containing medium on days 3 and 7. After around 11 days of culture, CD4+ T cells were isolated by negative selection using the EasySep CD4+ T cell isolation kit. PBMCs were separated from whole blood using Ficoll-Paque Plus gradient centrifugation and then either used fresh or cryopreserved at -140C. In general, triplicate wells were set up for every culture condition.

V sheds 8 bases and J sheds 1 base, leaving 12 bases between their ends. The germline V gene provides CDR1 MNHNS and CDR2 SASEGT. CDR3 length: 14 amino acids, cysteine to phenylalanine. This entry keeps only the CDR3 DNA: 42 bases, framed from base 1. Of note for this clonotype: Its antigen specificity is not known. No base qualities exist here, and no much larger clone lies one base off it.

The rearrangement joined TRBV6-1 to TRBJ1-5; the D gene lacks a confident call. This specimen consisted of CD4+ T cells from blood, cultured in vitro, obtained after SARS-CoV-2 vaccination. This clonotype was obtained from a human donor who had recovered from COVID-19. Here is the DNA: TGTGCCAGCCGTCAGTATGGGAGCAATCAGCCCCAGCATTTT. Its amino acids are CASRQYGSNQPQHF.